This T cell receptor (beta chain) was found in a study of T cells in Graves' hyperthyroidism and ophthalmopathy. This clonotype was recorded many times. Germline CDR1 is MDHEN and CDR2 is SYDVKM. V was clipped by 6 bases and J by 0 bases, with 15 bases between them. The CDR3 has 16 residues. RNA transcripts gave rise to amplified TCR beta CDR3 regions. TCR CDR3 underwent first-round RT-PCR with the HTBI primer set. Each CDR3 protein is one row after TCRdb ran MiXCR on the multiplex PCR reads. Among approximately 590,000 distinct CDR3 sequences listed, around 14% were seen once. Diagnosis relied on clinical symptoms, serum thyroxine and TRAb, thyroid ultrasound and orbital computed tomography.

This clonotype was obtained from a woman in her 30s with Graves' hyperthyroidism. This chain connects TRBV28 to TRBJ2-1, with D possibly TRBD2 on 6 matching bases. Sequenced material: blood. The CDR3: CASRTERGSSYNEQFF. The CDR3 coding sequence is TGTGCCAGCAGGACCGAACGGGGGAGCTCCTACAATGAGCAGTTCTTC.